The entry below gives a single TCR beta chain sequence along with its context. Original analysis: For nucleated cells, counts were estimated from reference gene primer amplification. Some clones are missing from TCRdb's copy, which holds only in-frame ones; the method was immunoSEQ multiplex PCR. Clonal size and the V and J genes are those of that table, whereas D and trimming came from the DNA. The table has nearly 250,000 clones, 80% to 90% seen once. The data belong to a study of blood T cell repertoires in COVID-19. The overall study: Sites across the United States, Italy and Spain contributed samples from acute and convalescent COVID-19. Nucleic acid was either cDNA or gDNA, and it came from T cells, B-cell-depleted T cells, or PBMCs.

CDR1 SEHNR and CDR2 FQNEAQ come from the germline V gene (reference sequence). The length of the CDR3 is 18 residues. Trimming shortened V by 5 bases and J by 4 bases, and 23 bases separated the two germline ends. Which cohort a participant joined came from the clinical history participants gave. Sequenced material: PBMCs or T cells enriched from blood (not recorded which). This chain joins TRBV7-9 and TRBJ2-2; tentatively, D is TRBD2 (5 bases). The receptor was isolated from a man in his forties or fifties who had been exposed to COVID-19. The CDR3 DNA reads TGTGCCAGCAGCACCTCCCAGGTCTCGGACTCACCCACCGGGGAGCTGTTTTTT. Translation: CASSTSQVSDSPTGELFF.